This TCR beta chain stems from a study of blood T cells in healthy people across ages. PCR was performed a second time for roughly 6 to 12 cycles using a sample-barcoded 5' primer and a J-beta primer mix. TCRdb itself ran the 5' RACE reads through MiXCR, one entry per CDR3 protein. The sample has roughly 800,000 distinct CDR3 sequences; about 25% are singletons. The CDR3 loop spans 15 amino acids. CDR1 SGHVS and CDR2 FNYEAQ come from the germline V gene. Trimming cost V 5 bases and J 7 bases, with 20 bases left between them. The same specimen was also included in a second study, on T cells of mothers and their children. That paper states: For each mother, over 8 million TCR beta CDR3 reads were obtained, and for each child, roughly 3.3 million. It was found that thymic selection shapes TCR recombination output similarly in related and unrelated pairs.

The specimen sequenced was blood. The clonotype was recovered from a boy younger than 18 in good health. The chain recombines TRBV7-6 with TRBJ2-5; possibly TRBD1 or TRBD2 for D (5 bases each). The CDR3 DNA follows: TGTGCCAGCAGCCCGCATTCGGGGCCAACCCCGACCCAGTACTTC. This codes for CASSPHSGPTPTQYF. The full variable domain, with the rest looked up from reference TRBV7-6 and TRBJ2-5, is GAGVSQSPRYKVTKRGQDVALRCDPISGHVSLYWYRQALGQGPEFLTYFNYEAQQDKSGLPNDRFSAERPEGSISTLTIQRTEQRDSAMYRCASSPHSGPTPTQYFGPGTRLLVL.